A single sample gave rise to the 8 T cell receptor beta chains below, sequenced in a study of blood T cell repertoires in COVID-19. This table comes from immunoSEQ multiplex PCR, and its TCRdb copy is limited to in-frame clones, with some not included. The sample holds over 150,000 clones, roughly 83% seen once. Source material: peripheral blood. The receptors originated from an older woman with COVID-19, enrolled during active disease.

The J gene is TRBJ2-3, the V gene TRBV5-8; 7 positions match TRBD1. Per germline, CDR1 SGHTS and CDR2 YDEGEE. The V gene end was trimmed by 1 base and the J gene end by 5 bases; junction bases not matched to a gene: 4. CDR3 length: 14 amino acids. The CDR3 is CASSLTGVGDTQYF. CDR3 DNA sequence: TGTGCCAGCAGCTTGACAGGGGTGGGAGATACGCAGTATTTT.

The chain employs TRBV5-1 and TRBJ1-6, with D maybe TRBD1 (5 bases). CDR1 SGHRS and CDR2 YFSETQ come from the germline V gene. V lost 4 bases, J lost 10 bases, and 18 bases lay in between. This CDR3 is 15 amino acids long. CDR3 DNA: TGCGCCAGCAGCCAGAGCCCAGGGAGGGAATCACCCCTCCACTTT. Translation gives CASSQSPGRESPLHF.

This chain joins TRBV7-6 and TRBJ2-2, with D hard to call. V dropped 5 bases and J dropped 7 bases, with 5 bases sitting between them. The germline V gene encodes CDR1 SGHVS and CDR2 FNYEAQ. The CDR3 is made up of 11 amino acids. The CDR3 here is CASSHGGELFF. Here the CDR3 DNA reads TGTGCCAGCAGCCACGGCGGGGAGCTGTTTTTT.

This clone appeared a single time. The chain has TRBV30 and TRBJ1-4; the D is unclear. The CDR3 spans 15 residues. In germline, CDR1 is GTSNPN, CDR2 SVGIG (reference sequence). The ends were cut back, 0 bases at V and 7 bases at J, with 15 bases in the middle. The CDR3 DNA is TGTGCCTGGAGTGTACCCCCCGGGGAGGGTGAAAAACTGTTTTTT. It is translated as CAWSVPPGEGEKLFF.

This sequence joins TRBV30 and TRBJ1-1; the D gene is possibly TRBD1 (6 bases). Germline assignment: CDR1 GTSNPN and CDR2 SVGIG (reference sequence). The CDR3 has 12 amino acids. Trimming removed 5 bases at V and 1 base at J, with 8 bases between. The CDR3 DNA sequence: TGTGCCTGGGGACAGTCGAACACTGAAGCTTTCTTT. Translating it yields CAWGQSNTEAFF.

This sequence joins TRBV19 and TRBJ1-5, with D uncertain. The CDR3 loop spans 14 amino acids. The germline V and J ends were trimmed by 5 bases and 2 bases, with 10 bases remaining between them. The germline CDR1 and CDR2 sequences are LNHDA and SQIVND (reference sequence). CDR3 coding DNA: TGTGCCAGTAGTCGAGGAAGTGGCAATCAGCCCCAGCATTTT. Translated: CASSRGSGNQPQHF.

The V and J genes are TRBV4-2 and TRBJ1-4; D might be TRBD1 (5 bases). The CDR3 contains 17 residues. V gave up 4 bases and J gave up 0 bases, with 15 bases separating them. Looked up from germline, CDR1 is LGHNA and CDR2 is YNFKEQ. The CDR3 reads CASSPRQTSATNEKLFF. In DNA, the CDR3 is TGTGCCAGCAGCCCAAGACAGACCTCTGCAACTAATGAAAAACTGTTTTTT.

This clone was observed a handful of times. This specimen includes other DNA sequences encoding the same CDR3. The V gene is TRBV18, the J gene TRBJ1-5, with TRBD1 matching over 7 bases. The trim removed 5 bases at V and 5 bases at J, leaving 3 bases unmatched. Germline CDR1 reads KGHSH; CDR2 reads LQKENI. CDR3 length: 13 amino acids. The CDR3 DNA sequence: TGTGCCAGCTCATTTGACAGGGATCAGCCCCAGCATTTT. Encoded protein: CASSFDRDQPQHF.